This T cell receptor beta chain was captured by sequencing in a study of blood T cell repertoires in COVID-19. Study details: The United States, Italy and Spain supplied acute and convalescent COVID-19 samples. PBMCs, B-cell-depleted T cells, or T cells provided the cDNA or gDNA that made up the material.

Germline-derived CDR1 and CDR2 are MNHEY and SVGAGI. V was pared by 10 bases and J by 4 bases, with 6 bases of the junction left unmatched. The CDR3 sequence is 13 residues long. This table comes from immunoSEQ multiplex PCR, and its TCRdb copy is limited to in-frame clones, with some not included. The sample holds 150,000 to 200,000 clones, approximately 85% seen once. Sequencing was done on a sample of peripheral blood. The J gene is TRBJ1-4, the V gene TRBV6-5, with 7 bases identical to TRBD1. The receptor's source is a woman older than 75 with acute or convalescent COVID-19. The CDR3 here is CAIRDRSNEKLFF. The CDR3, as DNA: TGTGCCATCCGGGACAGAAGTAATGAAAAACTGTTTTTT.